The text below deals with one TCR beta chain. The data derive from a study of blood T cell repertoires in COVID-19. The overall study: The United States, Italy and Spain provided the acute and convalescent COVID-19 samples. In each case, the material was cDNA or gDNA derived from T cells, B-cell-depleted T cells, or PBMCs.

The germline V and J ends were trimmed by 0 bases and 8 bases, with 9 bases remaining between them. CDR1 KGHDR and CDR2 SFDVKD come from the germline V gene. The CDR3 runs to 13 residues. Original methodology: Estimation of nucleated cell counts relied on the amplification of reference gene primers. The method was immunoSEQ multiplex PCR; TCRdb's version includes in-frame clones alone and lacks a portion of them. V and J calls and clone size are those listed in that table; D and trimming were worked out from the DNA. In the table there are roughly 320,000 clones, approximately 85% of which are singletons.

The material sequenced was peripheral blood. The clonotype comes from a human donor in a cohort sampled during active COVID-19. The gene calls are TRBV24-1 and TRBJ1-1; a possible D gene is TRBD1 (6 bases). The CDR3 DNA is TGTGCCACCAGTGATTTGAACAGGGAAGAAGCTTTCTTT. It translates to CATSDLNREEAFF.